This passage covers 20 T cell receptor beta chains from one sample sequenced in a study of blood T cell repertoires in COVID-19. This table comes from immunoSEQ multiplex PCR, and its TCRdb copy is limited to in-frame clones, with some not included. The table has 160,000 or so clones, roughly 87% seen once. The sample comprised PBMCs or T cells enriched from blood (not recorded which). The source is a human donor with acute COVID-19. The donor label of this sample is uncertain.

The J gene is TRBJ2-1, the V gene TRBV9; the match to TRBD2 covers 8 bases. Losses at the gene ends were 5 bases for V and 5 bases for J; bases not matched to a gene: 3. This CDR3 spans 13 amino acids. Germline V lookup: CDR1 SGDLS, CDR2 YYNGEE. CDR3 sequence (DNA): TGTGCCAGCAGGCGGGGGGAGGACAATGAGCAGTTCTTC. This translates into CASRRGEDNEQFF. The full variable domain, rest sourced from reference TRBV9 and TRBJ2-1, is DSGVTQTPKHLITATGQRVTLRCSPRSGDLSVYWYQQSLDQGLQFLIQYYNGEERAKGNILERFSAQQFPDLHSELNLSSLELGDSALYFCASRRGEDNEQFFGPGTRLTVL.

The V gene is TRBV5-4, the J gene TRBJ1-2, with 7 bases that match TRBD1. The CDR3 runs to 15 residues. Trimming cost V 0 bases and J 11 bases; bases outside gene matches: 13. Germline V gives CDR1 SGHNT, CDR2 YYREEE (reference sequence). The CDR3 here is CASSLVDPGQSQYTF. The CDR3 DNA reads TGTGCCAGCAGCTTGGTAGACCCGGGACAGTCCCAGTACACCTTC. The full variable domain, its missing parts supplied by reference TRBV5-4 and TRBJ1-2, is ETGVTQSPTHLIKTRGQQVTLRCSSQSGHNTVSWYQQALGQGPQFIFQYYREEENGRGNFPPRFSGLQFPNYSSELNVNALELDDSALYLCASSLVDPGQSQYTFGSGTRLTVV.

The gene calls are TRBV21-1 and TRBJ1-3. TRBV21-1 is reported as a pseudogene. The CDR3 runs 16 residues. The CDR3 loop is CASSMKAGSSGNTIYF. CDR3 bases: TGTGCCAGCAGCATGAAGGCCGGGAGCTCTGGAAACACCATATATTTT.

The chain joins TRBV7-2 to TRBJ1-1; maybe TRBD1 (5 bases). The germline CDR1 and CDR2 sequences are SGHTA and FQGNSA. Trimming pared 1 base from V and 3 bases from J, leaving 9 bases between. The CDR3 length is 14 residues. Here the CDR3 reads CASSLGAGHTEAFF. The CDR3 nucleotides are TGTGCCAGCAGCTTAGGGGCAGGGCACACTGAAGCTTTCTTT. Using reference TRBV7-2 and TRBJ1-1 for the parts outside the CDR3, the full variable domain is GAGVSQSPSNKVTEKGKDVELRCDPISGHTALYWYRQSLGQGLEFLIYFQGNSAPDKSGLPSDRFSAERTGGSVSTLTIQRTQQEDSAVYLCASSLGAGHTEAFFGQGTRLTVV.

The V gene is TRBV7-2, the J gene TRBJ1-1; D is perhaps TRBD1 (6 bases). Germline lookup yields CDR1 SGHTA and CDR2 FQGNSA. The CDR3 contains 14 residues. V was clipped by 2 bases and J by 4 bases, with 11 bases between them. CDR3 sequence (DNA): TGTGCCAGCAGCTTAAAGGGGGAAGGCACTGAAGCTTTCTTT. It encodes CASSLKGEGTEAFF.

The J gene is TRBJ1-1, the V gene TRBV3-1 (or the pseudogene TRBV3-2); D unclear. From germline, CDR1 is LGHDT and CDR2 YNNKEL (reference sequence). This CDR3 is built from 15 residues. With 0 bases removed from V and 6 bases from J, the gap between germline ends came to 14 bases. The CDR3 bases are TGTGCCAGCAGCCAAGATTCGACGGAGTCGGCTGAAGCTTTCTTT. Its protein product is CASSQDSTESAEAFF.

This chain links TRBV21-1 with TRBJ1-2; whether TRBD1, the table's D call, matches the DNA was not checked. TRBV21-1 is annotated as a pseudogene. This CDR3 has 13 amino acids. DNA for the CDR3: TGTGCCAGCAGCAAAGAGGGGGTCACTGGCTACACCTTC. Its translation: CASSKEGVTGYTF.

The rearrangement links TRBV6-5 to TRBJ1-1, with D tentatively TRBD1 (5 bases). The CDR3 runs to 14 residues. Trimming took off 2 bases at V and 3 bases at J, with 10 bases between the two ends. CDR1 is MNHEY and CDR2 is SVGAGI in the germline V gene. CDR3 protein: CASSYGAGYTEAFF. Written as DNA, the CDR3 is TGTGCCAGCAGTTACGGGGCGGGGTACACTGAAGCTTTCTTT.

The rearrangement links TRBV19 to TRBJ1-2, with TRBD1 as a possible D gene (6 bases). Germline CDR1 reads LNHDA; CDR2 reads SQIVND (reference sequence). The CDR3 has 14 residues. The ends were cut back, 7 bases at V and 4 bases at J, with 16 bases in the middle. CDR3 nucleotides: TGTGCCAGTACCCGGACAGAGAGGGGCTATGGCTACACCTTC. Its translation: CASTRTERGYGYTF.

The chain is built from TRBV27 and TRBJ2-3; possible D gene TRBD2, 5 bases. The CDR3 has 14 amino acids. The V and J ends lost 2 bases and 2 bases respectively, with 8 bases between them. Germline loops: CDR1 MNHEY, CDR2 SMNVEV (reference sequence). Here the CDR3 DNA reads TGTGCCAGCAGTTTAAGAGGGTACACAGATACGCAGTATTTT. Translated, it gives CASSLRGYTDTQYF.

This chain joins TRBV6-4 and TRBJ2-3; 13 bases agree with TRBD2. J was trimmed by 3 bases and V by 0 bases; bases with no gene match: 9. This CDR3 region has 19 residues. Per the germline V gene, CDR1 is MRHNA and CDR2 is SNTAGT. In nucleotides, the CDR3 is TGTGCCAGCAGTGACTCGGCGACTAGCGGGGGGTTGTCTACAGATACGCAGTATTTT. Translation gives CASSDSATSGGLSTDTQYF.

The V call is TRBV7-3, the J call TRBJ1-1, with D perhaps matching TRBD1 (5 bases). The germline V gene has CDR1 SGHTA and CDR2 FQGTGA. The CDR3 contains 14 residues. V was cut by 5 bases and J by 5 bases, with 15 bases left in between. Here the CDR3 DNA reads TGTGCCAGCAGCCCGAGTCCAGGGAGGACTGAAGCTTTCTTT. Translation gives CASSPSPGRTEAFF.

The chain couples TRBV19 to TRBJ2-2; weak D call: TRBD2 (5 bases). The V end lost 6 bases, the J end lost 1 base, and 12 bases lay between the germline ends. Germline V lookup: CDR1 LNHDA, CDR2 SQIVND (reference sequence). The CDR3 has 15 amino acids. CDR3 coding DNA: TGTGCCAGTAGCTGGAGGCAGGTGAACACCGGGGAGCTGTTTTTT. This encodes CASSWRQVNTGELFF.

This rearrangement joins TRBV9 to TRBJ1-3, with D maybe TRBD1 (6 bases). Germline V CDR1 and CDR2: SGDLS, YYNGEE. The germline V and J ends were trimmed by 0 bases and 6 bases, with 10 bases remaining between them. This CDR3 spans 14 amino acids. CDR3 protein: CASSVEPGENTIYF. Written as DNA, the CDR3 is TGTGCCAGCAGCGTAGAGCCAGGGGAAAACACCATATATTTT.

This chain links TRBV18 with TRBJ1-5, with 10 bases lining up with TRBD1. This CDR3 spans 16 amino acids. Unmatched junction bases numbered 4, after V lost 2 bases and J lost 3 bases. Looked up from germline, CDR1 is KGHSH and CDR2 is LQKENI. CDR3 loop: CASSPLGQGSNQPQHF. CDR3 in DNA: TGTGCCAGCTCACCATTGGGACAGGGGTCCAATCAGCCCCAGCATTTT.

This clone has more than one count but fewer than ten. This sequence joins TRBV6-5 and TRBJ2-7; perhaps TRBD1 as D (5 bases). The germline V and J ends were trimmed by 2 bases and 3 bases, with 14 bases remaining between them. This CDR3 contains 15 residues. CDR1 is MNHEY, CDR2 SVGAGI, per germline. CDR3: CASSYGASLLYEQYF. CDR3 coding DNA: TGTGCCAGCAGTTACGGGGCTAGTCTACTCTACGAGCAGTACTTC.

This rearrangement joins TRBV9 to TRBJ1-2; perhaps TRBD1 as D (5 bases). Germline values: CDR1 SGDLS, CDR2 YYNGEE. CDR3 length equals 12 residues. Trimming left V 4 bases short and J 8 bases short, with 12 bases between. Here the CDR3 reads CASSTRQSGYTF. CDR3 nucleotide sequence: TGTGCCAGCAGCACCCGACAGAGCGGCTACACCTTC.

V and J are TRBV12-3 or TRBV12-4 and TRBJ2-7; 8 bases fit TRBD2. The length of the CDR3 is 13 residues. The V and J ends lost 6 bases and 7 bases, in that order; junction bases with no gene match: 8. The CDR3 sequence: CASSDRTSWEQYF. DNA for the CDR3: TGTGCCAGCAGCGACAGGACTAGCTGGGAGCAGTACTTC.

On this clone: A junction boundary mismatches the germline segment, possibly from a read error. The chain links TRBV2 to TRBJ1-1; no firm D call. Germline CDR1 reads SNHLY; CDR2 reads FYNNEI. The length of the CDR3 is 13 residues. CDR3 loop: CASSEVRETEAFF. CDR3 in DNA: TGTGCCAGCAGCGAAGTGAGGGAGACTGAAGCTTTCTTT.

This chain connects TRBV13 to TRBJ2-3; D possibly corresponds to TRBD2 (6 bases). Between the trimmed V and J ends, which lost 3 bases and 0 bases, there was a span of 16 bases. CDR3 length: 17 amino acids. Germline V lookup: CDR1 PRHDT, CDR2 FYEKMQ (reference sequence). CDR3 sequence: CASSLGGTRPSTDTQYF. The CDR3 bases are TGTGCCAGCAGCTTGGGGGGAACTAGACCTAGCACAGATACGCAGTATTTT. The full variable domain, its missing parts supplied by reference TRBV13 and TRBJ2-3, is AAGVIQSPRHLIKEKRETATLKCYPIPRHDTVYWYQQGPGQDPQFLISFYEKMQSDKGSIPDRFSAQQFSDYHSELNMSSLELGDSALYFCASSLGGTRPSTDTQYFGPGTRLTVL.